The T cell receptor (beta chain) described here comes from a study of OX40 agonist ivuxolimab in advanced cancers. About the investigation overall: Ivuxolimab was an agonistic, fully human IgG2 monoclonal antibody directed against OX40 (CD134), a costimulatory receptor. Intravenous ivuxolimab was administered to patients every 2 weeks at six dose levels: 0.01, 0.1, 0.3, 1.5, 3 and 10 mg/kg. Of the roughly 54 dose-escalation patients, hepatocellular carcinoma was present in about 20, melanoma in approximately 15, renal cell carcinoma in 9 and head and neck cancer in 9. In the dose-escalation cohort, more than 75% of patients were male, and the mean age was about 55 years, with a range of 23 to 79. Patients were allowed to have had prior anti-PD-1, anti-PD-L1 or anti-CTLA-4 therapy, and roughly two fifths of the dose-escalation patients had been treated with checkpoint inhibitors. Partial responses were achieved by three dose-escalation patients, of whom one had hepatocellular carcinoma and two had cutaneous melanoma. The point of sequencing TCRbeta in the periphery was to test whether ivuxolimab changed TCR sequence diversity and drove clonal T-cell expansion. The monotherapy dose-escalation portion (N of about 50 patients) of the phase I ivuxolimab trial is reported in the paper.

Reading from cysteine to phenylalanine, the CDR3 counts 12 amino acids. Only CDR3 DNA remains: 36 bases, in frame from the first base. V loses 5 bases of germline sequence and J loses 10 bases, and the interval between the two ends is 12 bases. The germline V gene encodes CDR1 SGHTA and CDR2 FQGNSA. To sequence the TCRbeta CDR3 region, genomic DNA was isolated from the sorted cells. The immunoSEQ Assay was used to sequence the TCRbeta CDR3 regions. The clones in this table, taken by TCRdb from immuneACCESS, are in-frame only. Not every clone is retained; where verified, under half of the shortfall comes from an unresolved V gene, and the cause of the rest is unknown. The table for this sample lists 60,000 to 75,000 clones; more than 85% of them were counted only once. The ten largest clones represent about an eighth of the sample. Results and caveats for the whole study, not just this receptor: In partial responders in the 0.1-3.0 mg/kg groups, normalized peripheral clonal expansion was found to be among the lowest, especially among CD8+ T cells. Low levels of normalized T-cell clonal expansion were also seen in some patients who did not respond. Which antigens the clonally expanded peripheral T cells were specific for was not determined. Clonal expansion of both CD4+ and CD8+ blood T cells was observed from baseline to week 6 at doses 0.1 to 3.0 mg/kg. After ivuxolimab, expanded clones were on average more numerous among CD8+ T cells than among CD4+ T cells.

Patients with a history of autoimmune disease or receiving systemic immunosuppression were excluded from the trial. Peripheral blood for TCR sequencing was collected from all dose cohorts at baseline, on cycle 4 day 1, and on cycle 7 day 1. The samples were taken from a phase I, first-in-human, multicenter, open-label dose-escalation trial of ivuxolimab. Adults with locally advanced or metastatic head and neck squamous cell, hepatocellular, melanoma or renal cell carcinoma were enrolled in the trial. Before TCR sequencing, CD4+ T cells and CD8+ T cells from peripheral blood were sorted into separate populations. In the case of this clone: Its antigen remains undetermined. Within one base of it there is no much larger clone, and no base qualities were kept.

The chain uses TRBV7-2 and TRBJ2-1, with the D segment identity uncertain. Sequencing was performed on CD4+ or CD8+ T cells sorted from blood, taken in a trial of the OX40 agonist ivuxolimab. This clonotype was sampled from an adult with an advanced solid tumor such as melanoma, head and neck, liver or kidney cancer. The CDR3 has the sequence CASSPLGREQFF. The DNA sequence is TGTGCCAGCAGCCCCTTGGGTAGGGAGCAGTTCTTC.